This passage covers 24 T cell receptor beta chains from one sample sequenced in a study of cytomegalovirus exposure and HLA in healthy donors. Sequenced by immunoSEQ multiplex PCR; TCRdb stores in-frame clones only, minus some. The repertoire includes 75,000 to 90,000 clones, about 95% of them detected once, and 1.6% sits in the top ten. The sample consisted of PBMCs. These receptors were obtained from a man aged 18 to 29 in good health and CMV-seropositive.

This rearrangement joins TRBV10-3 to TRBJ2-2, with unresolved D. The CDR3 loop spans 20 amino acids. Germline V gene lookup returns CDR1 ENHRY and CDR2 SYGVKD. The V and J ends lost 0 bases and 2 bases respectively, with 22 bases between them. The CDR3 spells CAISESGDSMNPTNTGELFF. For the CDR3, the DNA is TGTGCCATCAGTGAGTCAGGAGACTCGATGAACCCCACCAACACCGGGGAGCTGTTTTTT.

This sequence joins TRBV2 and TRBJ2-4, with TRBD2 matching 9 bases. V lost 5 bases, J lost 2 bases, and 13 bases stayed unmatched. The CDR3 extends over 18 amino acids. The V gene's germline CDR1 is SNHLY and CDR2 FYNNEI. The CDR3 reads CASSYLAGTSKSKNIQYF. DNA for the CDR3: TGTGCCAGCAGTTACCTCGCTGGGACTAGCAAGTCCAAAAACATTCAGTACTTC.

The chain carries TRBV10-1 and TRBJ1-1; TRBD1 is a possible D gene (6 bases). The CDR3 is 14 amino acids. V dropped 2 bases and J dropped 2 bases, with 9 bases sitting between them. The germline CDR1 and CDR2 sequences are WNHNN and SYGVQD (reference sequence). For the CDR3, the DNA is TGCGCCAGCAGTGAGCACAGGGATAACACTGAAGCTTTCTTT. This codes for CASSEHRDNTEAFF.

In nucleotides, the CDR3 is TGTGCCAGCAGTTTATGGGGGACAGGGGGAAGCACAGATACGCAGTATTTT. Residues: CASSLWGTGGSTDTQYF. V is TRBV28 and J is TRBJ2-3; 11 bases map to TRBD1. The CDR3 sequence is 17 residues long. The V gene's germline CDR1 is MDHEN and CDR2 SYDVKM. V gave up 0 bases and J gave up 0 bases; unmatched junction bases: 2.

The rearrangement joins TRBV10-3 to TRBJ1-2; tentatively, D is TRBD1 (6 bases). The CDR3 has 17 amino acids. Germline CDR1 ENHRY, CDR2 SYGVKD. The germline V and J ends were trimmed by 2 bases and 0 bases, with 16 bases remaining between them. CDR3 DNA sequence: TGTGCCATCAGTGAGAGCTTCGGGCAGGGGTCTAACTATGGCTACACCTTC. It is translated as CAISESFGQGSNYGYTF.

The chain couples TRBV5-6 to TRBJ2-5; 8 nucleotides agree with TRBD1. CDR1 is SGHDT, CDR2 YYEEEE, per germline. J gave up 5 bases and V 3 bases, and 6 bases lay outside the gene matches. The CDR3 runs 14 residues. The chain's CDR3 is CASSYQTGAETQYF. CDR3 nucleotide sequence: TGTGCCAGCAGCTACCAGACAGGGGCGGAGACCCAGTACTTC.

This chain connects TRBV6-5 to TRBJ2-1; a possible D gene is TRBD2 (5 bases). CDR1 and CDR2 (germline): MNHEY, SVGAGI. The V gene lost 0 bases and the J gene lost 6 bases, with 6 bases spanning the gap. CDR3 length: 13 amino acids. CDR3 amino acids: CASSYSGSNEQFF. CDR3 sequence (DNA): TGTGCCAGCAGTTACTCGGGGAGCAATGAGCAGTTCTTC.

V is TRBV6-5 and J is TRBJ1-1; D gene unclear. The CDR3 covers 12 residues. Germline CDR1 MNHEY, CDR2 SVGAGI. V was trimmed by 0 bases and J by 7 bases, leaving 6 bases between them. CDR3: CASSYSLDEAFF. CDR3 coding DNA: TGTGCCAGCAGTTACTCGTTAGATGAAGCTTTCTTT.

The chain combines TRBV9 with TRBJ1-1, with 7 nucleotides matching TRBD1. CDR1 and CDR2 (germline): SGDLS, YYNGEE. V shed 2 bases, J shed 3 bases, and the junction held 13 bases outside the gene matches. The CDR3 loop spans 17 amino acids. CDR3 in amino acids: CASSVSYVTGDYTEAFF. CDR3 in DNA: TGTGCCAGCAGCGTCTCGTACGTAACAGGGGACTACACTGAAGCTTTCTTT.

CDR3 amino acids: CASSRNMGLKLPDEQYF. CDR3 coding DNA: TGTGCCAGCAGCCGAAATATGGGACTGAAGCTTCCGGACGAGCAGTACTTC. The V gene is TRBV7-8, the J gene TRBJ2-7; D possibly corresponds to TRBD2 (6 bases). Between the trimmed V and J ends, which lost 5 bases and 5 bases, there was a span of 25 bases. Germline-derived CDR1 and CDR2 are SGHVS and FQNEAQ. This CDR3 is built from 17 residues.

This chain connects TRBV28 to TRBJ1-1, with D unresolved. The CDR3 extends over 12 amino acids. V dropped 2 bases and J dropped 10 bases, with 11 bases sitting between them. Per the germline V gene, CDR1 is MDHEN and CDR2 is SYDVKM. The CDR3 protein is CASSLKRDRAFF. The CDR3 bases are TGTGCCAGCAGTTTAAAACGGGATCGAGCTTTCTTT.

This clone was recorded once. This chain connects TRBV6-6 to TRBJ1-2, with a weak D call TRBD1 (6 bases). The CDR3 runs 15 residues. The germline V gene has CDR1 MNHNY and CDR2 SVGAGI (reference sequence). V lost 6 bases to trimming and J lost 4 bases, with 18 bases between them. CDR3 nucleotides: TGTGCCAGCAGCCGCTCAACCCGGGGGGCCTATGGCTACACCTTC. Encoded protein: CASSRSTRGAYGYTF.

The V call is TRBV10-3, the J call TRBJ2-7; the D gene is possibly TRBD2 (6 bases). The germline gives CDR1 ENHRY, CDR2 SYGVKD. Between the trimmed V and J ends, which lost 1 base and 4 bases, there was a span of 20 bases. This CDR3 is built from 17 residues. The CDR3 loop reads CAISELARDSTSYEQYF. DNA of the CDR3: TGTGCCATCAGTGAGTTGGCACGGGACTCGACTAGTTACGAGCAGTACTTC.

The CDR3 DNA sequence: TGTGCCAGCAGCCTGAGCGGGAGCGGTGCCGGGGAGCTGTTTTTT. It encodes CASSLSGSGAGELFF. This sequence joins TRBV28 and TRBJ2-2, with 8 nucleotides matching TRBD2. With 6 bases clipped from V and 6 bases from J, the junction kept 9 bases outside the gene matches. CDR1 and CDR2 from the germline V gene are MDHEN and SYDVKM. This CDR3 has 15 amino acids.

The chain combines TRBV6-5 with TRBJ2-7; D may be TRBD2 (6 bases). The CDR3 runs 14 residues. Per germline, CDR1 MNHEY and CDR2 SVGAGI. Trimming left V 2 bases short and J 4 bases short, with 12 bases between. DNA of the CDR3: TGTGCCAGCAGTTACGCGGGACGGACTTACGAGCAGTACTTC. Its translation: CASSYAGRTYEQYF.

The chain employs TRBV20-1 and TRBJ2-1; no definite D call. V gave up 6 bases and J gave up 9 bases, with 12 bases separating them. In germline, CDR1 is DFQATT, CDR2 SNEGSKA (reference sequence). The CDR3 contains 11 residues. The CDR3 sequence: CSATRVGEQFF. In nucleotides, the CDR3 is TGCAGTGCGACCCGGGTGGGTGAGCAGTTCTTC.

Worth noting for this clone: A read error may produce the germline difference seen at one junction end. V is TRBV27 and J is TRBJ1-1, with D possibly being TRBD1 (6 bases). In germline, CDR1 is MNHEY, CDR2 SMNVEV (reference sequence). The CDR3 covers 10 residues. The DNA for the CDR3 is TGTGCCAGCAGAGGGGGGGAAGTGCTCTTT. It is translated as CASRGGEVLF.

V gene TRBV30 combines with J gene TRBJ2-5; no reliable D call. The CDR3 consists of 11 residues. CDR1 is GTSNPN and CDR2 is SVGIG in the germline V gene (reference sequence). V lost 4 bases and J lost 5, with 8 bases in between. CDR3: CAWTLGETQYF. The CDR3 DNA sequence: TGTGCCTGGACGCTCGGGGAGACCCAGTACTTC.

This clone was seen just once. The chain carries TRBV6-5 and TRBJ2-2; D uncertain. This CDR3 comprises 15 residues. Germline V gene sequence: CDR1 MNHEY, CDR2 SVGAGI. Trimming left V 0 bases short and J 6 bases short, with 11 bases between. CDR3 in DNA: TGTGCCAGCAGTTACTCGGGCGATATCGCCGGGGAGCTGTTTTTT. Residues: CASSYSGDIAGELFF.

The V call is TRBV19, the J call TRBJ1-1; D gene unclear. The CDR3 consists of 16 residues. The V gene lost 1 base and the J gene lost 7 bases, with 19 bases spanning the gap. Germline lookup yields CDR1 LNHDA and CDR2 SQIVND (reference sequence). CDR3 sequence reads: CASSIVSMGGYGEAFF. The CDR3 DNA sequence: TGTGCCAGTAGTATAGTCTCGATGGGCGGGTACGGTGAAGCTTTCTTT.

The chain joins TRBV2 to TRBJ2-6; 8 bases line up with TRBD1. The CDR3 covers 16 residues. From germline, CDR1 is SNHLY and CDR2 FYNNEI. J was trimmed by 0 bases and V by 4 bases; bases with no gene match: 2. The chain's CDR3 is CASSGDRTSGANVLTF. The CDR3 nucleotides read TGTGCCAGCAGTGGGGACAGGACCTCTGGGGCCAACGTCCTGACTTTC.

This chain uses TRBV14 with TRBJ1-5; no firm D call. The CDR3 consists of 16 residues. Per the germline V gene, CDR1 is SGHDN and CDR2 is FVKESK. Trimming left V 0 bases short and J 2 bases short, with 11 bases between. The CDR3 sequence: CASSQDQIGGNQPQHF. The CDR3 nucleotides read TGTGCCAGCAGCCAAGATCAGATCGGGGGCAATCAGCCCCAGCATTTT.

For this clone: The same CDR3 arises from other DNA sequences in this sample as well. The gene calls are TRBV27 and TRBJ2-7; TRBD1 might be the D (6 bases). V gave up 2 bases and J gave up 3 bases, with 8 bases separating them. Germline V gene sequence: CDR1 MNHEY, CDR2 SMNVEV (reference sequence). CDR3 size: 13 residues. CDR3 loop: CASSLTGSYEQYF. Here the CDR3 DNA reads TGTGCCAGCAGTTTAACAGGGAGCTACGAGCAGTACTTC.

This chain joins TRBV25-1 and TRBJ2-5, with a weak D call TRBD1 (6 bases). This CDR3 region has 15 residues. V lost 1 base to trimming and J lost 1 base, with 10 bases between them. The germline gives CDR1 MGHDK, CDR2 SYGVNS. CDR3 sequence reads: CASSESRTAQETQYF. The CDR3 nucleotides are TGTGCCAGCAGTGAATCCCGGACAGCCCAAGAGACCCAGTACTTC.